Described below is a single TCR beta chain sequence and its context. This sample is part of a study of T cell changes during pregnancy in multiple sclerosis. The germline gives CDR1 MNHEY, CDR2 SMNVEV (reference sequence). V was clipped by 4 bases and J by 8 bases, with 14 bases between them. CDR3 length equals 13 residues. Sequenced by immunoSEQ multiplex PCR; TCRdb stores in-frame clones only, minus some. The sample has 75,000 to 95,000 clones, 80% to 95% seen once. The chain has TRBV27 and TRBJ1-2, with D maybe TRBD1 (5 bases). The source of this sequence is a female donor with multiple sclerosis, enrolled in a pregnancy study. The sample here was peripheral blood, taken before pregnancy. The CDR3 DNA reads TGTGCCAGCAGTTCTACAGGCGCCAGGGGCTACACCTTC. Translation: CASSSTGARGYTF.